This record covers a single TCR beta chain. Produced via immunoSEQ multiplex PCR; TCRdb's table is partial and in-frame only. The top ten clones hold 3.5% to 4% of a sample with some 340,000 clones, roughly 85% of them seen once. The data derive from a study of blood T cell repertoires in COVID-19. Study as a whole: Samples representing acute and convalescent COVID-19 were sourced from the United States, Italy and Spain. T cells, B-cell-depleted T cells, or PBMCs provided the cDNA or gDNA that served as material.

This CDR3 has 10 amino acids. In germline, CDR1 is DFQATT, CDR2 SNEGSKA (reference sequence). Deletions cut 3 bases from V and 5 bases from J, with 4 bases between. Sequencing was done on a sample of peripheral blood. The TCR was taken from a woman under 30 with acute or convalescent COVID-19. The chain has TRBV20-1 and TRBJ2-5; D not resolved. The CDR3 loop is CSARSETQYF. CDR3 DNA sequence: TGCAGTGCTAGGAGCGAGACCCAGTACTTC.